A selection of T cell receptor beta chains follows, all from one sample in a study of human T cells and chemical hapten exposure. TCRdb used MiXCR to reprocess the RACE reads, holding one entry per CDR3 protein. The table lists about 95,000 distinct CDR3 sequences, about an eighth of them singletons. The sample consisted of whole blood, taken in connection with sensitization to the hapten diphenylcyclopropenone (DPC). Receptors were obtained from a woman aged 40 to 50 with alopecia areata. Some clones in this sample may be carry-over from other donors' samples. The CDR3 runs from the conserved cysteine through the conserved F or W. Each record gives: V gene, J gene, clone size, D gene, CDR3 DNA, CDR3 protein. D genes are given only for firm matches. Rows may omit the clone size; those that give it use once, few, many or a size class.

v_gene: TRBV7-2
j_gene: TRBJ2-3
abundance: few
d_gene: -
CDR3nt: TGTGCCAGCAGCTTAGGAGGGGGTAATACGCAGTATTTT
CDR3aa: CASSLGGGNTQYF

v_gene: TRBV6-2/TRBV6-3
j_gene: TRBJ2-1
abundance: many
d_gene: -
CDR3nt: TGTGCCAGCAGTTCACTGACAGCCAATGAGCAGTTCTTC
CDR3aa: CASSSLTANEQFF

v_gene: TRBV28
j_gene: TRBJ2-5
abundance: -
d_gene: -
CDR3nt: TGTGCCAGCAGTTTCACAGGGAGGTGGCAAGAGACCCAGTACTTC
CDR3aa: CASSFTGRWQETQYF

v_gene: TRBV10-1
j_gene: TRBJ2-1
abundance: -
d_gene: TRBD2
CDR3nt: TGCGCCAGCAGTGAGAGGCTAGCGGGAGGTGGTGCCTACAATGAGCAGTTCTTC
CDR3aa: CASSERLAGGGAYNEQFF

v_gene: TRBV7-6
j_gene: TRBJ2-1
abundance: -
d_gene: TRBD2
CDR3nt: TGTGCCAGCAGTCCTGGACTAGCTACCTACAATGAGCAGTTCTTC
CDR3aa: CASSPGLATYNEQFF

v_gene: TRBV20-1
j_gene: TRBJ1-1
abundance: -
d_gene: -
CDR3nt: TGCAGTGCTAGCAGCTATGGGCTAAACACTGAAGCTTTCTTT
CDR3aa: CSASSYGLNTEAFF

v_gene: TRBV30
j_gene: TRBJ1-1
abundance: many
d_gene: -
CDR3nt: TGTGCCTGGAGTGGAGGGCCGTCAAGCCCAGGCACTGAAGCTTTCTTT
CDR3aa: CAWSGGPSSPGTEAFF

v_gene: TRBV20-1
j_gene: TRBJ1-2
abundance: -
d_gene: -
CDR3nt: TGCAGTGCTCCGGACTATGGCTACACCTTC
CDR3aa: CSAPDYGYTF

v_gene: TRBV6-2/TRBV6-3
j_gene: TRBJ2-7
abundance: few
d_gene: TRBD1
CDR3nt: TGTGCCAGCACAAAGGGGGCTTTATACGAGCAGTACTTC
CDR3aa: CASTKGALYEQYF

v_gene: TRBV9
j_gene: TRBJ1-1
abundance: few
d_gene: -
CDR3nt: TGTGCCAGCAGCGTAAATCCAGTCCTGAACACTGAAGCTTTCTTT
CDR3aa: CASSVNPVLNTEAFF

v_gene: TRBV12-5
j_gene: TRBJ2-3
abundance: few
d_gene: -
CDR3nt: TGTGCTAGTGGGGCTGGGCCCCCCCAGGCAGATACGCAGTATTTT
CDR3aa: CASGAGPPQADTQYF

v_gene: TRBV3-1
j_gene: TRBJ2-7
abundance: many
d_gene: -
CDR3nt: TGTGCCAGCAGCCAAGACTTGGTGGGGGATAGGCAGTACTTC
CDR3aa: CASSQDLVGDRQYF

v_gene: TRBV29-1
j_gene: TRBJ2-5
abundance: few
d_gene: TRBD2
CDR3nt: TGCAGCGTCCCCGGGACTAACCAAGAGACCCAGTACTTC
CDR3aa: CSVPGTNQETQYF

v_gene: TRBV27
j_gene: TRBJ2-7
abundance: many
d_gene: TRBD2
CDR3nt: TGTGCCAGCAGTCCCCTGACTAGCGGGATTAGCGAGCAGTACTTC
CDR3aa: CASSPLTSGISEQYF

v_gene: TRBV28
j_gene: TRBJ2-3
abundance: many
d_gene: -
CDR3nt: TGTGCCAGCAGTTCCGCCAAGCGGGCGTTCACAGATACGCAGTACTTT
CDR3aa: CASSSAKRAFTDTQYF

v_gene: TRBV29-1
j_gene: TRBJ1-4
abundance: few
d_gene: -
CDR3nt: TGCAGCGGCGGAGGAAATGAAAAACTGTTTTTT
CDR3aa: CSGGGNEKLFF

v_gene: TRBV7-9
j_gene: TRBJ2-7
abundance: -
d_gene: TRBD1
CDR3nt: TGTGCCAGCAGCTCCCGGACAGGGGGCATCTCCGAGCAGTACTTC
CDR3aa: CASSSRTGGISEQYF

v_gene: TRBV6-2/TRBV6-3
j_gene: TRBJ1-1
abundance: -
d_gene: -
CDR3nt: TGTGCCAGCAGTTATCGACAGCATGAAGCTTTCTTT
CDR3aa: CASSYRQHEAFF

v_gene: TRBV7-8
j_gene: TRBJ1-3
abundance: -
d_gene: TRBD1
CDR3nt: TGTGCCAGCAGCGGTGACAGGGAGGCTGGAAACACCATATATTTT
CDR3aa: CASSGDREAGNTIYF

v_gene: TRBV6-2/TRBV6-3
j_gene: TRBJ1-5
abundance: -
d_gene: TRBD1
CDR3nt: TGTGCCAGCAGTCCCGGACAGGGAGCATACCAGCCCCAGCATTTT
CDR3aa: CASSPGQGAYQPQHF

v_gene: TRBV29-1
j_gene: TRBJ2-7
abundance: -
d_gene: TRBD1
CDR3nt: TGCAGCGTTGTGACAGGGGTTGAGCAGTACTTC
CDR3aa: CSVVTGVEQYF

v_gene: TRBV18
j_gene: TRBJ2-7
abundance: few
d_gene: -
CDR3nt: TGTGCCAGCTCGCTGGGCCGGGCCATCTACGAGCAGTACTTC
CDR3aa: CASSLGRAIYEQYF

v_gene: TRBV29-1
j_gene: TRBJ2-5
abundance: -
d_gene: TRBD2
CDR3nt: TGCAGCGTTGTTGTGGGACTAGCGGGAGGCACGGAGACCCAGTACTTC
CDR3aa: CSVVVGLAGGTETQYF

v_gene: TRBV20-1
j_gene: TRBJ1-5
abundance: many
d_gene: TRBD1
CDR3nt: TGCAGTGCTAGAAGGGTCGACAGGGGGGACAATCAGCCCCAGCATTTT
CDR3aa: CSARRVDRGDNQPQHF

v_gene: TRBV20-1
j_gene: TRBJ1-4
abundance: many
d_gene: TRBD1
CDR3nt: TGCAGTGCTGAGGACAGGGTCGTGCAAAAACTGTTTTTT
CDR3aa: CSAEDRVVQKLFF

v_gene: TRBV5-4
j_gene: TRBJ2-7
abundance: -
d_gene: -
CDR3nt: TGTGCCAGCAGCTTGAACCGGTTAGGGGCTTACGAGCAGTACTTC
CDR3aa: CASSLNRLGAYEQYF

v_gene: TRBV12-3/TRBV12-4
j_gene: TRBJ1-4
abundance: few
d_gene: -
CDR3nt: TGTGCCAGCAGTCCCGGGGAAAAACTGTTTTTT
CDR3aa: CASSPGEKLFF

v_gene: TRBV12-3/TRBV12-4
j_gene: TRBJ2-2
abundance: -
d_gene: -
CDR3nt: TGTGCCAGCAGTTTACCCCAACCGGGTTGGGGGAGGAACACCGGGGAGCTGTTTTTT
CDR3aa: CASSLPQPGWGRNTGELFF

v_gene: TRBV6-5
j_gene: TRBJ2-7
abundance: many
d_gene: -
CDR3nt: TGTGCCAGCGGTCTGGGCATATACGAGCAGTACTTC
CDR3aa: CASGLGIYEQYF

v_gene: TRBV30
j_gene: TRBJ2-5
abundance: few
d_gene: TRBD1
CDR3nt: TGTGCCCTTAAGACAGGGGTAGAGACCCAGTACTTC
CDR3aa: CALKTGVETQYF

v_gene: TRBV6-6
j_gene: TRBJ1-2
abundance: many
d_gene: -
CDR3nt: TGTGCCAGCAGTACCACAGGGAACTATGGCTACACCTTC
CDR3aa: CASSTTGNYGYTF

v_gene: TRBV7-2
j_gene: TRBJ1-5
abundance: many
d_gene: -
CDR3nt: TGTGCCAGCAGCCCCCGTGTTGGTAGCAATCAGCCCCAGCATTTT
CDR3aa: CASSPRVGSNQPQHF

v_gene: TRBV30
j_gene: TRBJ1-5
abundance: many
d_gene: -
CDR3nt: TGTGCCTGGAGCCCGAACTGGGAACAGCCCCAGCATTTT
CDR3aa: CAWSPNWEQPQHF

v_gene: TRBV7-2
j_gene: TRBJ2-2
abundance: -
d_gene: TRBD2
CDR3nt: TGTGCCAGCAGCCCCTCTAGCGGGGGAAACACCGGGGAGCTGTTTTTT
CDR3aa: CASSPSSGGNTGELFF

v_gene: TRBV27
j_gene: TRBJ1-2
abundance: -
d_gene: -
CDR3nt: TGTGCCAGCAGCCTGAGGGAGGGTAGGAGCGGCTACACCTTC
CDR3aa: CASSLREGRSGYTF

v_gene: TRBV7-2
j_gene: TRBJ2-3
abundance: few
d_gene: -
CDR3nt: TGTGCCAGCAGCACGGGGGGCTTCACAGATACGCAGTATTTT
CDR3aa: CASSTGGFTDTQYF